This T cell receptor (beta chain) was identified in a study of blood T cell repertoires in COVID-19. Across the whole study: Nucleic acid was either cDNA or gDNA, and it came from T cells, B-cell-depleted T cells, or PBMCs.

Some clones are missing from TCRdb's copy, which holds only in-frame ones; the method was immunoSEQ multiplex PCR. Of around 220,000 clones listed, approximately 82% are singletons. CDR3 length equals 14 residues. Trimming at V came to 4 bases and at J to 4 bases, leaving 4 bases not matched to a gene. Germline lookup yields CDR1 SGHKS and CDR2 YYEKEE (reference sequence). Sequencing was done on a sample of peripheral blood. The receptor's source is an elderly woman with active or convalescent COVID-19. The rearrangement joins TRBV5-5 to TRBJ2-1; 8 bases match TRBD2. The CDR3 reads CASSGGLAYNEQFF. In DNA form, the CDR3 reads TGTGCCAGCAGCGGAGGACTAGCTTACAATGAGCAGTTCTTC. The entire variable domain, with the rest obtained from reference TRBV5-5 and TRBJ2-1, is as follows: DAGVTQSPTHLIKTRGQQVTLRCSPISGHKSVSWYQQVLGQGPQFIFQYYEKEERGRGNFPDRFSARQFPNYSSELNVNALLLGDSALYLCASSGGLAYNEQFFGPGTRLTVL.